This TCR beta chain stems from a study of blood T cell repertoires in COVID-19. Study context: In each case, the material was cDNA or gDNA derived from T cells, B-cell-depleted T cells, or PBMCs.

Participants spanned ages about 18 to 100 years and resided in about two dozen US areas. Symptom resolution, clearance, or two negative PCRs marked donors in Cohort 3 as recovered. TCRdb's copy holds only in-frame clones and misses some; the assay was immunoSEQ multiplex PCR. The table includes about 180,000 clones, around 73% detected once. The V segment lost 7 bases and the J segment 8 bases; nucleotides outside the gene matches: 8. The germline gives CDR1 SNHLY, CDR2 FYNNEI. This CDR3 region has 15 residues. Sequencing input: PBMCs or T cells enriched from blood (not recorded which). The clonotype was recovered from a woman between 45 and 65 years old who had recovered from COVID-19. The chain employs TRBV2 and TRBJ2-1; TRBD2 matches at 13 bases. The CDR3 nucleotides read TGTGCCAGCAATCCGGGACTAGCGGGATTCGATGAGCAGTTCTTC. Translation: CASNPGLAGFDEQFF.